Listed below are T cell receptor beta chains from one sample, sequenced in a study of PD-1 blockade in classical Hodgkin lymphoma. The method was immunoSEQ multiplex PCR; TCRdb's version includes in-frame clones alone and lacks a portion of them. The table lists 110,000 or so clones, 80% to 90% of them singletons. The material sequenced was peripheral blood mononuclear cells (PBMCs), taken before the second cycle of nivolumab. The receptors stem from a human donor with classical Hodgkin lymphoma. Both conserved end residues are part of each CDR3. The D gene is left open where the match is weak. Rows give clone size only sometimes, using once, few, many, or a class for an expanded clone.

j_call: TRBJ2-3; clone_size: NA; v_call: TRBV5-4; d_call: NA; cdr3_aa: CASSLRGLDTDTQYF; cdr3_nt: TGTGCCAGCAGCTTAAGGGGTCTTGACACAGATACGCAGTATTTT
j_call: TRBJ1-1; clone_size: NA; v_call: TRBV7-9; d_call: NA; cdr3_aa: CASSLAEGAGTEAFF; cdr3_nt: TGTGCCAGCAGCTTAGCGGAGGGTGCGGGCACTGAAGCTTTCTTT
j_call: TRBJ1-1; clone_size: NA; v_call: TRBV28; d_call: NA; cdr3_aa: CASSLSAGGLTKHEAFF; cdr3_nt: TGTGCCAGCAGTTTATCAGCCGGGGGCCTAACCAAACATGAAGCTTTCTTT
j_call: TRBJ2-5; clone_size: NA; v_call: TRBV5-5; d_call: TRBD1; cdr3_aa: CASSSWTGGETQYF; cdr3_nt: TGTGCCAGCAGCAGCTGGACAGGGGGGGAGACCCAGTACTTC
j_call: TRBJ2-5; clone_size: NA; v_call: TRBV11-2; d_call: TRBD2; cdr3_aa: CASSPGLAGQETQYF; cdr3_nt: TGTGCCAGCAGCCCCGGCCTAGCGGGGCAAGAGACCCAGTACTTC
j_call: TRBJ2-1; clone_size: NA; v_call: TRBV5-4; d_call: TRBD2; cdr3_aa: CASSLILAGLNEQFF; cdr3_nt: TGTGCCAGCAGCTTAATACTAGCGGGACTCAATGAGCAGTTCTTC
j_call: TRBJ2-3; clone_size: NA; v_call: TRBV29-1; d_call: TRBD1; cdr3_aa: CSVEDLRTGGDTQYF; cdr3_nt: TGCAGCGTTGAAGATCTTCGGACAGGGGGTGATACGCAGTATTTT
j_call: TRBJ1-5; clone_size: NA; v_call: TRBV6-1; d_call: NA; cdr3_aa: CASRRTVRQPQHF; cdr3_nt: TGTGCCAGCCGGCGGACAGTCCGTCAGCCCCAGCATTTT
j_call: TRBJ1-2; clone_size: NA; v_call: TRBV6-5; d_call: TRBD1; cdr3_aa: CASSYSRQGSGYTF; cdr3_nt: TGTGCCAGCAGTTACTCGAGACAGGGTAGTGGCTACACCTTC
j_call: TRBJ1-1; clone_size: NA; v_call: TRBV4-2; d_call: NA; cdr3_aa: CASRRLGGNTEAFF; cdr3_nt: TGTGCCAGCCGACGCCTGGGAGGGAACACTGAAGCTTTCTTT
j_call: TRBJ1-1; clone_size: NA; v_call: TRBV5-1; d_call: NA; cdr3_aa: CASSSTGQNTEAFF; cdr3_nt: TGCGCCAGCAGCTCTACAGGGCAAAACACTGAAGCTTTCTTT
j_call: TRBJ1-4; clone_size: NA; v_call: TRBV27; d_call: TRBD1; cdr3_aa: CASRRQGNEKLFF; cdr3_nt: TGTGCCAGCCGGAGACAGGGTAATGAAAAACTGTTTTTT
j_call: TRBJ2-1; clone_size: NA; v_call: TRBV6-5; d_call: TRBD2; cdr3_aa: CASSPGGATYNEQFF; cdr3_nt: TGTGCCAGCAGTCCCGGGGGGGCCACATACAATGAGCAGTTCTTC
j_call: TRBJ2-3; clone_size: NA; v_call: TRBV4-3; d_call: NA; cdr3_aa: CASSQDRFGVSTDTQYF; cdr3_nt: TGCGCCAGCAGCCAAGATCGGTTCGGCGTTAGCACAGATACGCAGTATTTT
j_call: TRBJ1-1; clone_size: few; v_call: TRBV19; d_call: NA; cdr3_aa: CASSLLPGAGTEAFF; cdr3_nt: TGTGCCAGTAGTCTCCTCCCGGGGGCCGGGACTGAAGCTTTCTTT
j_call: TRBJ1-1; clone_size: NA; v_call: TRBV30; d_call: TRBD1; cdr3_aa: CAWTTGGWNTEAFF; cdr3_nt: TGTGCCTGGACCACAGGGGGCTGGAACACTGAAGCTTTCTTT
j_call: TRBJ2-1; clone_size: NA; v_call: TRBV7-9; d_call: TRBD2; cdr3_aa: CASSPWTSGLSNEQFF; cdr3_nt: TGTGCCAGCAGCCCCTGGACTAGCGGACTGTCCAATGAGCAGTTCTTC
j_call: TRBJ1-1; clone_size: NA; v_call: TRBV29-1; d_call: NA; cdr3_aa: CSVVGNTEAFF; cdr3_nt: TGCAGCGTTGTGGGGAACACTGAAGCTTTCTTT
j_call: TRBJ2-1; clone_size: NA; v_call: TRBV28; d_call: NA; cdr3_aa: CASRGFNEQFF; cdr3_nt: TGTGCCAGCAGGGGATTTAATGAGCAGTTCTTC
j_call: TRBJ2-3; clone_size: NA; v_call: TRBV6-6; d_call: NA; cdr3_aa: CASSYVGSSTDTQYF; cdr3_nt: TGTGCCAGCAGTTACGTAGGGTCGAGCACAGATACGCAGTATTTT
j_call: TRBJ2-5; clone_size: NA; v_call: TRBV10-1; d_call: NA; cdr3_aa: CASSESGRETQYF; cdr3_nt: TGCGCCAGCAGTGAGTCCGGGCGGGAGACCCAGTACTTC
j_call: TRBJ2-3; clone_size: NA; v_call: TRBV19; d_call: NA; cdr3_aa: CASTPAGFSTDTQYF; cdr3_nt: TGTGCCAGTACCCCCGCAGGGTTCAGCACAGATACGCAGTATTTT
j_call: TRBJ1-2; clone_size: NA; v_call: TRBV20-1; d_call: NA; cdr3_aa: CSASDGYTF; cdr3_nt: TGCAGTGCGTCGGATGGCTACACCTTC
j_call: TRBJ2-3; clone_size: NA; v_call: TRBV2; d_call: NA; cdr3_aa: CASSMDGSWQYF; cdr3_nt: TGTGCCAGCAGTATGGACGGATCTTGGCAGTATTTT
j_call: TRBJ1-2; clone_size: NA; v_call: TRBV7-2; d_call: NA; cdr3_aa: CASSLGGVSGYTF; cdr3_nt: TGTGCCAGCAGCTTAGGCGGGGTGAGCGGCTACACCTTC
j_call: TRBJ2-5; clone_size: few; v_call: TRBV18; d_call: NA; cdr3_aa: CASSPPGGSVTQYF; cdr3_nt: TGTGCCAGCTCACCACCCGGGGGCTCGGTGACCCAGTACTTC
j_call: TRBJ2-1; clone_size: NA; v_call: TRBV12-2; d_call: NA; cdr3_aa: CASRLASFRSSYNEQFF; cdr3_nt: TGTGCAAGTCGCTTAGCGAGTTTTCGTAGCTCCTACAATGAGCAGTTCTTC
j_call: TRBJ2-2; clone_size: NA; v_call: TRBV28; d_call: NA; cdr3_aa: CASSPLTGNTGELFF; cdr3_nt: TGTGCCAGCAGTCCACTGACAGGGAACACCGGGGAGCTGTTTTTT
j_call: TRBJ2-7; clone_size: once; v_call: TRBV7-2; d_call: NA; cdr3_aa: CASSFTRQSGPYEQYF; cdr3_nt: TGTGCCAGCAGCTTCACCCGACAAAGCGGCCCCTACGAGCAGTACTTC